This entry lists 15 T cell receptor beta chains sequenced from one sample in a study of cytomegalovirus exposure and HLA in healthy donors. A multiplex PCR was run with 60 Vbeta primers and 13 Jbeta primers. Generated by immunoSEQ multiplex PCR, the TCRdb table keeps only in-frame clones and is missing some. The data show 85,000 to 100,000 clones, about four fifths seen once. Input material: PBMCs. The receptors stem from a woman between 35 and 50 years old in good health and CMV-seropositive.

This chain uses TRBV28 with TRBJ2-5; 9 bases are a match to TRBD1. Germline values: CDR1 MDHEN, CDR2 SYDVKM. Germline trimming cut 6 bases from V and 3 bases from J; bases unmatched to any gene: 5. The CDR3 extends over 14 amino acids. The CDR3 protein is CASSRGTGKETQYF. DNA of the CDR3: TGTGCCAGCAGCCGAGGGACAGGGAAAGAGACCCAGTACTTC.

The chain uses TRBV5-1 and TRBJ2-1; 8 nucleotides align to TRBD1. The CDR3 covers 17 residues. Germline CDR1 and CDR2: SGHRS and YFSETQ. The ends lost 4 bases at V and 8 bases at J; junction bases unmatched: 17. DNA for the CDR3: TGCGCCAGCAGCGTGGCAGAAGGGACAGGAGAATTGGATGAGCAGTTCTTC. This encodes CASSVAEGTGELDEQFF.

The rearrangement joins TRBV12-2 to TRBJ2-5; no check of the table's D call, TRBD2, against the DNA was made. TRBV12-2 corresponds to a pseudogene. The CDR3 loop spans 17 amino acids. In DNA, the CDR3 is TGTGCAAGTCGCTTAGCGGGGGCTAGCGGGGGACAAGAGACCCAGTACTTC. It codes for CASRLAGASGGQETQYF.

The rearrangement links TRBV7-9 to TRBJ2-1; D uncertain. V lost 7 bases and J lost 7, with 17 bases in between. This CDR3 comprises 14 residues. Germline CDR1 and CDR2: SEHNR and FQNEAQ (reference sequence). CDR3 sequence reads: CASNSEVVSNEQFF. DNA of the CDR3: TGTGCCAGCAACTCCGAGGTGGTCTCGAATGAGCAGTTCTTC.

This clone was detected only a few times. CDR3 in DNA: TGTGCCAGCAGTTACTCTACAGGGTACAATGAGCAGTTCTTC. It is translated as CASSYSTGYNEQFF. The chain employs TRBV6-6 and TRBJ2-1; D perhaps matches TRBD1 (6 bases). V was shortened by 0 bases and J by 4 bases, with 7 bases between the two germline ends. Germline CDR1 and CDR2: MNHNY and SVGAGI (reference sequence). There are 14 residues in the CDR3.

The rearrangement links TRBV2 to TRBJ1-1; TRBD1 agrees at 12 bases. After removal of 6 bases from V and 4 bases from J, the junction contained 6 bases not matched to a gene. The CDR3 contains 15 residues. Germline CDR1 reads SNHLY; CDR2 reads FYNNEI. As DNA, the CDR3 is TGTGCCAGCAGAAGGGACAGGGGGCTTGGCACTGAAGCTTTCTTT. Encoded protein: CASRRDRGLGTEAFF.

This clone was counted a few times. This chain connects TRBV7-8 to TRBJ1-1; 9 bases align to TRBD1. The germline CDR1 and CDR2 sequences are SGHVS and FQNEAQ. With V trimmed by 2 bases and J by 10 bases, 17 bases remained unmatched. The CDR3 loop spans 17 amino acids. This CDR3 reads CASSLWPGQGHRSLAFF. CDR3 nucleotide sequence: TGTGCCAGCAGCTTATGGCCGGGACAGGGTCACCGAAGTCTAGCTTTCTTT.

V gene TRBV28 combines with J gene TRBJ2-4; weak D call: TRBD2 (5 bases). Trimming took off 5 bases at V and 5 bases at J, with 13 bases between the two ends. The CDR3 runs 14 residues. Germline V gene sequence: CDR1 MDHEN, CDR2 SYDVKM. The CDR3 region has the DNA TGTGCCAGCAGTCCCCAGTGGCGGGAAAACATTCAGTACTTC. Its protein is CASSPQWRENIQYF.

The chain links TRBV6-1 to TRBJ1-5, with 7 bases lining up with TRBD1. CDR3 length: 14 residues. Germline V gives CDR1 MNHNS, CDR2 SASEGT. The V gene end was trimmed by 7 bases and the J gene end by 4 bases; junction bases not matched to a gene: 7. The CDR3 DNA sequence: TGTGCCAGCACAAGGACAGGAGGGAATCAGCCCCAGCATTTT. Its translation: CASTRTGGNQPQHF.

The rearrangement joins TRBV5-6 to TRBJ1-5; a possible D gene is TRBD1 (5 bases). CDR1 is SGHDT and CDR2 is YYEEEE in the germline V gene. V lost 2 bases, J lost 7 bases, and 13 bases lay in between. The CDR3 sequence is 14 residues long. CDR3 DNA: TGTGCCAGCAGCTTTGGGCAGGGTGGACAGCCCCAGCATTTT. This gives the protein CASSFGQGGQPQHF.

The J gene is TRBJ1-3, the V gene TRBV10-3; 9 bases are a match to TRBD1. V was pared by 10 bases and J by 7 bases, with 11 bases of the junction left unmatched. Germline V gene lookup returns CDR1 ENHRY and CDR2 SYGVKD. The CDR3 is 14 residues long. CDR3 DNA: TGTGCCACTGGAGCAGACAGGGGGACGAACACCATATATTTT. This encodes CATGADRGTNTIYF.

This clone showed up many times. The chain links TRBV6-1 to TRBJ2-7, with D possibly being TRBD1 (5 bases). The CDR3 has 12 amino acids. Looked up from germline, CDR1 is MNHNS and CDR2 is SASEGT. V lost 6 bases and J 4 bases, leaving 10 bases between the germline ends. CDR3 DNA sequence: TGTGCCAGCAGCGGACACCTGTACGAGCAGTACTTC. Protein: CASSGHLYEQYF.

The CDR3 protein is CASSGGSAANYGYTF. The CDR3, as DNA: TGTGCCAGTAGTGGGGGCAGTGCAGCTAACTATGGCTACACCTTC. The chain combines TRBV19 with TRBJ1-2; tentatively, D is TRBD1 (6 bases). The CDR3 length is 15 residues. V was clipped by 5 bases and J by 0 bases, with 13 bases between them. Germline loops: CDR1 LNHDA, CDR2 SQIVND (reference sequence). Full variable domain (rest looked up from reference TRBV19 and TRBJ1-2): DGGITQSPKYLFRKEGQNVTLSCEQNLNHDAMYWYRQDPGQGLRLIYYSQIVNDFQKGDIAEGYSVSREKKESFPLTVTSAQKNPTAFYLCASSGGSAANYGYTFGSGTRLTVV.

This clone was recorded a few times. The chain combines TRBV18 with TRBJ2-5; D gene ambiguous. The CDR3 loop spans 14 amino acids. The V gene lost 0 bases and the J gene lost 1 base, with 6 bases spanning the gap. Germline CDR1 is KGHSH and CDR2 is LQKENI. CDR3 amino acids: CASSPPVVQETQYF. The CDR3, as DNA: TGTGCCAGCTCACCACCCGTTGTCCAAGAGACCCAGTACTTC.

This clone was seen more than once but under ten times. The chain couples TRBV7-3 to TRBJ1-5; 9 nucleotides agree with TRBD1. After removal of 3 bases from V and 7 bases from J, the junction contained 10 bases not matched to a gene. There are 16 residues in the CDR3. Germline V gives CDR1 SGHTA, CDR2 FQGTGA. The chain's CDR3 is CASSFRDRAPEQPQHF. In DNA form, the CDR3 reads TGTGCCAGCAGCTTCCGGGACAGGGCTCCAGAGCAGCCCCAGCATTTT.